This entry features one T cell receptor (beta chain) sequence. Its antigen is undetermined. With 5 bases removed from V and 2 bases from J, the gap between germline ends came to 12 bases. This CDR3 is built from 14 residues. The sample originates from a study of identical twins. TCRdb fed the 5' RACE reads into MiXCR, producing one record per CDR3 protein. The repertoire includes about 190,000 distinct CDR3 sequences, 15% of them detected once, and around two fifths sits in the top ten. Study results and caveats: Among beta out-of-frame sequences, excess sharing between twins appeared weaker.

With no exceptions, donors were healthy Caucasians. These data are also associated with another study on T cells expressing NK-cell markers. That paper notes: Repertoires of TCR beta were obtained from T cells sorted as CD3+CD56+NKG2C+, CD3+CD56+NKG2C- and CD3+CD56-NKG2C+. For six donors, the dominant NKG2C+ clonotypes made up roughly 1.0-7.0% of their CD8+ T cells.

V is TRBV12-3 or TRBV12-4 and J is TRBJ2-5; no firm D call. This TCR came from a woman aged 18-30 years in good health. The sequenced sample was CD8+ T cells sorted from blood. The CDR3 coding sequence is TGTGCCAGCAGTCCAGGCCCCACGCAAGAGACCCAGTACTTC. Amino acids: CASSPGPTQETQYF.